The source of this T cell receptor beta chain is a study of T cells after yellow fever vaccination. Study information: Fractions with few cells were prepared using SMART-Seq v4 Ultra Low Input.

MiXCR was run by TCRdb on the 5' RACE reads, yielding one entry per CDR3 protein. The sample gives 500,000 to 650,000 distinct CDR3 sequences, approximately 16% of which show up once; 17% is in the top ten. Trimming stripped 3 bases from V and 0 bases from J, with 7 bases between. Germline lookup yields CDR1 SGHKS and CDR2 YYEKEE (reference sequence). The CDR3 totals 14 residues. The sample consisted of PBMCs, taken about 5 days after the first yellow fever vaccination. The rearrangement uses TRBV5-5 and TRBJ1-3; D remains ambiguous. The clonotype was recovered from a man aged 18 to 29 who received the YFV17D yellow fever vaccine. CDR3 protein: CASSYSGSGNTIYF. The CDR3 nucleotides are TGTGCCAGCAGCTACAGCGGCTCTGGAAACACCATATATTTT.